These 2 T cell receptor beta chains came from one sample sequenced in a study of T cell responses to AZD1222 COVID-19 vaccine (dated by TCRdb to the early 2020s). Preparation of the library involved the immunoSEQ multiplex PCR assay. Drawn from immuneACCESS, this table holds only the in-frame rearrangements with V and J called that TCRdb kept. Clones are partly lost; checked studies trace under half to an unresolved V gene and leave the rest unexplained. Within this sample are around 120,000 clones, with about 92% of them counted one time only. The ten largest clones represent around 5% of the sample. Interpreted using the paper, the time point label stands for: about 28 days (+/-7) after the second vaccine dose. This specimen consisted of peripheral blood, obtained 28 days after the second AZD1222 dose. The receptors were sampled from an adult who received the AZD1222 COVID-19 vaccine.

This rearrangement joins TRBV7-2 to TRBJ1-2; TRBD1 matches 7 bases. V lost 0 bases, J lost 12 bases, and 7 bases stayed unmatched. Per germline, CDR1 SGHTA and CDR2 FQGNSA. The CDR3 contains 13 residues. CDR3 nucleotides: TGTGCCAGCAGCTTAGCCCTACAGGGGTTCCACACCTTC. It translates to CASSLALQGFHTF.

This clone has a single count. CDR3 protein: CASSSLIHQETQYF. The CDR3 DNA sequence: TGTGCCAGCAGCTCTTTGATACACCAAGAGACCCAGTACTTC. The chain uses TRBV7-8 and TRBJ2-5; D not resolved. V lost 4 bases to trimming and J lost 0 bases, with 9 bases between them. The CDR3 has 14 residues. Germline V gene lookup returns CDR1 SGHVS and CDR2 FQNEAQ.